Below are 20 T cell receptor beta chains sequenced from a single sample in a study of T cell responses to AZD1222 COVID-19 vaccine (dated by TCRdb to the early 2020s). This specimen's time point label, per the study, means: about 28 days (+/-7) after the second vaccine dose. Receptor libraries were prepared by the immunoSEQ multiplex PCR assay. TCRdb holds this immuneACCESS table with in-frame rearrangements only. Some clones are missing; in checked studies, unresolved V genes explain under half, and the rest has no known cause. Within this sample are approximately 52,000 clones, with about 87% of them counted one time only. Less than 3.5% of the sample is in the top ten clones. This specimen consisted of peripheral blood, obtained 28 days after the second AZD1222 dose. Receptors were obtained from an adult who received the AZD1222 COVID-19 vaccine.

This chain connects TRBV5-6 to TRBJ2-3, with TRBD1 matching 7 bases. Germline V lookup: CDR1 SGHDT, CDR2 YYEEEE. The CDR3 runs 16 residues. V shed 3 bases and J 2 bases; nucleotides not matched to a gene: 9. This CDR3 reads CASSWAGTAYTDTQYF. CDR3 bases: TGTGCCAGCAGCTGGGCCGGGACAGCCTACACAGATACGCAGTATTTT.

This clone occurred once. The chain links TRBV2 to TRBJ2-7, with unresolved D. Germline CDR1 reads SNHLY; CDR2 reads FYNNEI. V was trimmed by 7 bases and J by 4 bases, leaving 11 bases between them. This CDR3 contains 12 residues. The CDR3 nucleotides read TGTGCCAGCACCGTGCAACCTTACGAGCAGTACTTC. Translation: CASTVQPYEQYF. Together with reference TRBV2 and TRBJ2-7, the CDR3 gives the full variable domain: EPEVTQTPSHQVTQMGQEVILRCVPISNHLYFYWYRQILGQKVEFLVSFYNNEISEKSEIFDDQFSVERPDGSNFTLKIRSTKLEDSAMYFCASTVQPYEQYFGPGTRLTVT.

This clone was seen a single time. The rearrangement uses TRBV13 and TRBJ2-3; D possibly matches TRBD1 or TRBD2 (5 bases each). This CDR3 spans 14 amino acids. The germline gives CDR1 PRHDT, CDR2 FYEKMQ (reference sequence). V lost 5 bases to trimming and J lost 0 bases, with 9 bases between them. The DNA for the CDR3 is TGTGCCAGCAGCCGGGACGGCAGCACAGATACGCAGTATTTT. It translates to CASSRDGSTDTQYF.

About this clone: Other DNA sequences of this sample code for an identical CDR3. The chain couples TRBV5-1 to TRBJ2-3; 8 nucleotides align to TRBD2. Germline V gives CDR1 SGHRS, CDR2 YFSETQ. Trimming took 4 bases from V and 3 from J; bases not matched to a gene: 7. This CDR3 has 15 residues. The CDR3 region has the DNA TGCGCCAGCAGCCCCGGGACTAGTGGTACAGATACGCAGTATTTT. Its protein product is CASSPGTSGTDTQYF.

This chain links TRBV2 with TRBJ1-1; the D is unclear. The germline V and J ends were trimmed by 7 bases and 6 bases, with 18 bases remaining between them. This CDR3 has 14 residues. Germline CDR1 and CDR2: SNHLY and FYNNEI. DNA for the CDR3: TGTGCCAGCACCACCCCGGGCTATGGGGCTGAAGCTTTCTTT. This encodes CASTTPGYGAEAFF.

CDR3 protein: CATREGGGTGELFF. The CDR3 nucleotides read TGTGCCACAAGGGAAGGGGGTGGCACCGGGGAGCTGTTTTTT. The V gene is TRBV25-1, the J gene TRBJ2-2; perhaps TRBD1 as D (6 bases). The V and J ends lost 10 bases and 4 bases respectively, with 16 bases between them. Germline CDR1 and CDR2: MGHDK and SYGVNS. The CDR3 is 14 residues long.

This clone was counted between two and nine times. The rearrangement uses TRBV19 and TRBJ2-2; no firm D call. CDR3 length: 16 residues. In germline, CDR1 is LNHDA, CDR2 SQIVND (reference sequence). V was pared by 5 bases and J by 0 bases, with 13 bases between. The CDR3 DNA sequence: TGTGCCAGTAGTGGTGCTCGTAGTTCGAACACCGGGGAGCTGTTTTTT. Translating gives CASSGARSSNTGELFF.

This clone was picked up one time. The rearrangement joins TRBV7-6 to TRBJ2-1; D uncertain. This CDR3 has 17 residues. Germline CDR1 is SGHVS and CDR2 is FNYEAQ. Trimming removed 0 bases from V and 5 bases from J, with 17 bases in between. The CDR3 protein is CASSLASFGYINNEQFF. The CDR3 DNA reads as TGTGCCAGCAGCTTAGCCTCCTTCGGCTATATTAACAATGAGCAGTTCTTC.

This clone has only one observation. One end of the junction does not line up with germline, which may come from a read error. The V gene is TRBV20-1, the J gene TRBJ2-7, with 10 bases fitting TRBD2. The CDR3 loop spans 11 amino acids. CDR1 is DFQATT and CDR2 is SNEGSKA in the germline V gene (reference sequence). CDR3 protein: CSAPNSGRPLF. The DNA of the CDR3 is TGCAGTGCCCCGAATAGCGGGAGGCCCCTCTTC.

The chain links TRBV29-1 to TRBJ2-1; D is undetermined. The CDR3 covers 12 residues. Germline lookup yields CDR1 SQVTM and CDR2 ANQGSEA. V dropped 1 base and J dropped 3 bases, with 4 bases sitting between them. CDR3 DNA sequence: TGCAGCGTTGAAGGACTCTACAATGAGCAGTTCTTC. Encoded protein: CSVEGLYNEQFF.

The chain combines TRBV7-9 with TRBJ2-3; tentative D call: TRBD1 (7 bases). Between the trimmed V and J ends, which lost 5 bases and 1 base, there was a span of 16 bases. The CDR3 sequence is 16 residues long. Germline V gives CDR1 SEHNR, CDR2 FQNEAQ (reference sequence). The CDR3 DNA reads as TGTGCCAGCAGCCGAACCGGCGGGACAGGCACAGATACGCAGTATTTT. Protein product: CASSRTGGTGTDTQYF.

J is TRBJ2-3 and V is TRBV10-1, with 13 bases aligning to TRBD2. With V trimmed by 3 bases and J by 6 bases, 6 bases remained unmatched. This CDR3 is 16 amino acids long. From germline, CDR1 is WNHNN and CDR2 SYGVQD (reference sequence). For the CDR3, the DNA is TGCGCCAGCAGTGATGGACTAGCGGGAGTTGGGGATACGCAGTATTTT. The encoded protein is CASSDGLAGVGDTQYF.

The chain has TRBV11-1 and TRBJ2-1; TRBD2 matches at 7 bases. J gave up 6 bases and V 4 bases, and 9 bases lay outside the gene matches. Germline CDR1 and CDR2: SGHAT and FQDESV (reference sequence). The CDR3 is 15 amino acids. The CDR3 region has the DNA TGTGCCAGCAGCTCCCAACCAGCGGGGCGCAATGAGCAGTTCTTC. Its protein is CASSSQPAGRNEQFF.

The chain combines TRBV4-2 with TRBJ1-5; D possibly corresponds to TRBD1 (5 bases). Germline CDR1 LGHNA, CDR2 YNFKEQ. This CDR3 has 16 residues. V lost 0 bases, J lost 4 bases, and 13 bases lay in between. The CDR3 DNA follows: TGTGCCAGCAGCCAAGATTGGTCGCAGGGAAATCAGCCCCAGCATTTT. It yields the protein CASSQDWSQGNQPQHF.

This clone was detected once. The V and J genes are TRBV4-1 and TRBJ2-5; D call uncertain. Trimming removed 4 bases from V and 2 bases from J, with 11 bases in between. Germline-derived CDR1 and CDR2 are MGHRA and YSYEKL. This CDR3 spans 14 amino acids. In DNA form, the CDR3 reads TGCGCCAGCAGCCGTCTTGTAACTCAAGAGACCCAGTACTTC. It specifies CASSRLVTQETQYF.

Here the CDR3 DNA reads TGCGCCAGCAGCCCACGGGACTTGAACACTGAAGCTTTCTTT. It yields the protein CASSPRDLNTEAFF. V is TRBV5-1 and J is TRBJ1-1, with D possibly TRBD1 on 5 matching bases. V was trimmed by 4 bases and J by 0 bases, leaving 10 bases between them. The CDR3 loop spans 14 amino acids. CDR1 SGHRS and CDR2 YFSETQ come from the germline V gene.

The rearrangement joins TRBV7-2 to TRBJ1-5, with 9 bases that match TRBD1. The CDR3 loop spans 17 amino acids. The germline V gene has CDR1 SGHTA and CDR2 FQGNSA. V was clipped by 0 bases and J by 1 base; unmatched bases: 4. DNA of the CDR3: TGTGCCAGCAGCTTAGCTTGGACAGGGGCGAGCAATCAGCCCCAGCATTTT. Translated: CASSLAWTGASNQPQHF.

The sample holds a few counts of this clone. DNA for the CDR3: TGTGCCAGCAGTGACAGCTGGAACACTGAAGCTTTCTTT. It is translated as CASSDSWNTEAFF. This chain links TRBV2 with TRBJ1-1; D remains ambiguous. In germline, CDR1 is SNHLY, CDR2 FYNNEI. V gave up 3 bases and J gave up 1 base, with 6 bases separating them. CDR3 length: 13 amino acids.

This rearrangement joins TRBV5-4 to TRBJ2-3, with D unclear. The germline CDR1 and CDR2 sequences are SGHNT and YYREEE (reference sequence). V lost 4 bases and J lost 2, with 11 bases in between. There are 14 residues in the CDR3. CDR3 sequence (DNA): TGTGCCAGCAGCCCCCGTGAGCTCACAGATACGCAGTATTTT. Its protein is CASSPRELTDTQYF.

The chain joins TRBV11-1 to TRBJ2-1; either TRBD1 or TRBD2 may supply D (5 bases each). V gave up 1 base and J gave up 3 bases, with 10 bases separating them. CDR3 length equals 15 residues. CDR1 SGHAT and CDR2 FQDESV come from the germline V gene (reference sequence). The CDR3 sequence is CASSLEWGSYNEQFF. DNA of the CDR3: TGTGCCAGCAGCTTAGAGTGGGGGAGCTACAATGAGCAGTTCTTC.